This TCR beta chain was sequenced in a study of T cell repertoires in cytomegalovirus infection. Notes on the study in general: Summed frequency of shared TCR beta families picked out CMV carriers who also had the relevant HLA. CMV-specific TCR beta clonotypes restricted by HLA-C were the ones dominating the ex vivo response.

The CDR3 totals 13 residues. V lost 6 bases, J lost 5 bases, and 13 bases lay in between. The germline V gene has CDR1 MNHEY and CDR2 SMNVEV (reference sequence). TCRdb re-analysed the reads in MiXCR, keeping a single row per CDR3 protein. The sample carries roughly 920,000 distinct CDR3 sequences, around 31% recorded once. Regarding this clonotype: No antigen is known for it.

The sequence came from a human donor in good health (CMV status not recorded). Some clones in this sample may be carry-over from other donors' samples. The rearrangement joins TRBV27 to TRBJ1-1, with TRBD1 as a possible D gene (5 bases). The material sequenced was cultured CD8+ T cells from PBMCs, taken from culture after CMV antigen stimulation. The CDR3 DNA is TGTGCCAGCAGCGTGGGGGGTACGACTGAAGCTTTCTTT. It encodes CASSVGGTTEAFF.